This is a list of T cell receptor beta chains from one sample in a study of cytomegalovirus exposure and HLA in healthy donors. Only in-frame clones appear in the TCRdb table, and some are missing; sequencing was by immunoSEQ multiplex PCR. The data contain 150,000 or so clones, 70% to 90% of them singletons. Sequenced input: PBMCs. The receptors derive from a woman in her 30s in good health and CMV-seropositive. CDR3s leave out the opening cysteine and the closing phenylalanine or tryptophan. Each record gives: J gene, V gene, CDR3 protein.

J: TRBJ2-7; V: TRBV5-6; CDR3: ASSSWGGRAIYEQY
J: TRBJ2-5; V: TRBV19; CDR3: ASSVRGQETQY
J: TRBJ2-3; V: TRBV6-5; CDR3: ASSGLAGIRYTQY
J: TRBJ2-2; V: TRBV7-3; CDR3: ASSLTTTGVGELF
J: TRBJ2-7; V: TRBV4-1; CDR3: ASSRWTGDEQY
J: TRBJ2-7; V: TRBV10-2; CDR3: ASRNRGESSYEQY
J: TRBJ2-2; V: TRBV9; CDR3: ASSGHGTANTGELF
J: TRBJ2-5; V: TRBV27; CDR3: ASRPWRVQETQY
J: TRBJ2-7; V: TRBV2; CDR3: ASSASGTRPEQY
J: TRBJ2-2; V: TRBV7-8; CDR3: ASSLSGGRYTGELF
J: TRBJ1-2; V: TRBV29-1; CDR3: SVDLSGVSYGYT
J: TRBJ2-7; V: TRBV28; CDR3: ASSLTGSFYEQY
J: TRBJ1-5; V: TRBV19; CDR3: ASRETGGSYSNQPQH
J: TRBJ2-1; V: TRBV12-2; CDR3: ASRPQPDLAGGRKNEQF
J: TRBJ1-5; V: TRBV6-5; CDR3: ARERQH
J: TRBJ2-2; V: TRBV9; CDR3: ASSLRTARSTGELF
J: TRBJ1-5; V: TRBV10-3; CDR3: AISESARDRCQH
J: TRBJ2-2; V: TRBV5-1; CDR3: ASNLTSASGELF
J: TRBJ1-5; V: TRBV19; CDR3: ASSGQGIQNSNQPQH
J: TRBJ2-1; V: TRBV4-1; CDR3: ASSQEEGSGQFEQF
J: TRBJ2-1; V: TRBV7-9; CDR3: ASSLAGDTYNEQF
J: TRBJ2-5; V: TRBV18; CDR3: ASSPLAGARETQY
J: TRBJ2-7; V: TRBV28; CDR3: ASSLPDREQY
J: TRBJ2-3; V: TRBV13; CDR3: ASSLPSGVADTQY
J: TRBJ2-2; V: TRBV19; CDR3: ASSPLAGGNTGELF
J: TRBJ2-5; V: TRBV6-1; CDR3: ASRTSGGETQY